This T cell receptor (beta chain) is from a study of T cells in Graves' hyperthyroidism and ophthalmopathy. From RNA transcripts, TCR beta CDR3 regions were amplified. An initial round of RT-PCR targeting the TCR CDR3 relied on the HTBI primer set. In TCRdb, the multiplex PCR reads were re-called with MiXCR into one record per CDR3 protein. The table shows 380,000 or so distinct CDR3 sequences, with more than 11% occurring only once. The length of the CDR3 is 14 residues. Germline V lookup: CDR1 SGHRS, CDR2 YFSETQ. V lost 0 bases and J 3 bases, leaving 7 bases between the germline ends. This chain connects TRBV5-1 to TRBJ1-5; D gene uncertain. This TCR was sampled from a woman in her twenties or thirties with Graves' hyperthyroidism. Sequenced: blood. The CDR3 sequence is CASSLDGNNQPQHF. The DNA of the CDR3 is TGCGCCAGCAGCTTGGACGGTAACAATCAGCCCCAGCATTTT.